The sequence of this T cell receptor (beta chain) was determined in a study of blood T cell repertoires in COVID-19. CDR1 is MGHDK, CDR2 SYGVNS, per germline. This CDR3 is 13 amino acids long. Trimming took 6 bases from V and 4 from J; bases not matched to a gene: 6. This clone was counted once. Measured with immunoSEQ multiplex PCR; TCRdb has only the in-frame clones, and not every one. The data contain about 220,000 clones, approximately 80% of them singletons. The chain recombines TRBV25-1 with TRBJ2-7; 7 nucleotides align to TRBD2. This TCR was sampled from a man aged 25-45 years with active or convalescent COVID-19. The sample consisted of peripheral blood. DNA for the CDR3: TGTGCCAGCAGCCAGGGAGGGCGGTACGAGCAGTACTTC. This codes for CASSQGGRYEQYF.